These 26 T cell receptor beta chains were sequenced from one sample in a study of T cell changes during pregnancy in multiple sclerosis. Generated by immunoSEQ multiplex PCR, the TCRdb table keeps only in-frame clones and is missing some. This table has about 70,000 clones, roughly 94% appearing once. Sequencing used peripheral blood, obtained in the third trimester of pregnancy. The receptors shown here come from a female donor with multiple sclerosis, enrolled in a pregnancy study.

This chain connects TRBV19 to TRBJ2-5; possibly TRBD2 for D (6 bases). Trimming removed 4 bases from V and 2 bases from J, with 11 bases in between. Germline lookup yields CDR1 LNHDA and CDR2 SQIVND (reference sequence). This CDR3 comprises 14 residues. The CDR3 spells CASSTTGRQETQYF. The CDR3 bases are TGTGCCAGTAGTACCACGGGGAGGCAAGAGACCCAGTACTTC.

The gene calls are TRBV15 and TRBJ1-4, with 8 bases that match TRBD1. Germline CDR1 reads LNHNV; CDR2 reads YYDKDF (reference sequence). The CDR3 extends over 16 amino acids. V gave up 2 bases and J gave up 7 bases; unmatched junction bases: 9. The CDR3 sequence: CATSRRVTGVVEKLFF. The CDR3 DNA is TGTGCCACCAGCAGACGGGTGACAGGGGTTGTTGAAAAACTGTTTTTT. The variable domain in full, completed from reference TRBV15 and TRBJ1-4, reads DAMVIQNPRYQVTQFGKPVTLSCSQTLNHNVMYWYQQKSSQAPKLLFHYYDKDFNNEADTPDNFQSRRPNTSFCFLDIRSPGLGDTAMYLCATSRRVTGVVEKLFFGSGTQLSVL.

J is TRBJ2-3 and V is TRBV6-1, with D maybe TRBD2 (6 bases). This CDR3 has 14 residues. Trimming stripped 6 bases from V and 8 bases from J, with 18 bases between. Germline V gene lookup returns CDR1 MNHNS and CDR2 SASEGT. The CDR3 here is CASRPTAAEGTQYF. The CDR3 bases are TGTGCCAGCAGACCCACAGCGGCGGAGGGTACGCAGTATTTT.

The CDR3 loop is CATSRVSGTGVSPLHF. The CDR3 region has the DNA TGTGCCACCAGCAGAGTCTCCGGGACAGGGGTTTCACCCCTCCACTTT. The chain uses TRBV15 and TRBJ1-6; TRBD1 matches 10 bases. V shed 1 base, J shed 9 bases, and the junction held 6 bases outside the gene matches. Germline V gene lookup returns CDR1 LNHNV and CDR2 YYDKDF (reference sequence). The CDR3 contains 16 residues.

This rearrangement joins TRBV7-2 to TRBJ2-3, with 8 bases that match TRBD2. The CDR3 loop spans 18 amino acids. CDR1 SGHTA and CDR2 FQGNSA come from the germline V gene. V was clipped by 5 bases and J by 3 bases; unmatched bases: 16. CDR3 in DNA: TGTGCCAGCAGCCCGCAGGCCAGCGGGGGCCCGGGTACAGATACGCAGTATTTT. It yields the protein CASSPQASGGPGTDTQYF.

The chain carries TRBV7-3 and TRBJ1-6; possible D gene TRBD1, 5 bases. CDR3 size: 15 residues. The V end lost 5 bases, the J end lost 8 bases, and 16 bases lay between the germline ends. CDR1 is SGHTA and CDR2 is FQGTGA in the germline V gene. The CDR3 DNA follows: TGTGCCAGCAGCCTTAGGCGGGGGGTGGATTCACCCCTCCACTTT. Amino acids: CASSLRRGVDSPLHF.

The chain links TRBV9 to TRBJ2-5, with TRBD2 matching 10 bases. Per the germline V gene, CDR1 is SGDLS and CDR2 is YYNGEE. The CDR3 sequence is 14 residues long. V lost 1 base, J lost 5 bases, and 2 bases stayed unmatched. CDR3 amino acids: CASSVLAGDETQYF. The CDR3 coding sequence is TGTGCCAGCAGCGTACTAGCGGGGGATGAGACCCAGTACTTC.

This clone was seen just once. The rearrangement uses TRBV5-6 and TRBJ2-3; weak D call: TRBD1 (5 bases). V dropped 3 bases and J dropped 2 bases, with 16 bases sitting between them. CDR3 size: 16 residues. The germline gives CDR1 SGHDT, CDR2 YYEEEE. CDR3 in DNA: TGTGCCAGCAGCTCACTTGACAGCCGCTACACAGATACGCAGTATTTT. Translating gives CASSSLDSRYTDTQYF.

The V gene is TRBV6-1, the J gene TRBJ1-1; D may be TRBD1 (6 bases). Trimming left V 4 bases short and J 4 bases short, with 13 bases between. The CDR3 totals 14 residues. Germline V lookup: CDR1 MNHNS, CDR2 SASEGT. The CDR3 nucleotides are TGTGCCAGCAGTGGGCACCGGGACATCACTGAAGCTTTCTTT. It yields the protein CASSGHRDITEAFF.

The chain is built from TRBV6-5 and TRBJ2-7, with 8 bases lining up with TRBD1. Germline CDR1 MNHEY, CDR2 SVGAGI. V trimming: 5 bases; J trimming: 4 bases; junction bases outside the gene matches: 7. CDR3 size: 14 residues. This CDR3 is CASSLDRDPYEQYF. The CDR3 nucleotides are TGTGCCAGCAGTCTGGACAGGGACCCTTACGAGCAGTACTTC.

The CDR3, as DNA: TGTGCCAGCAGCCCGACATCCTCCACTGAAGCTTTCTTT. Amino acids: CASSPTSSTEAFF. This chain links TRBV7-2 with TRBJ1-1, with no clear D. Per germline, CDR1 SGHTA and CDR2 FQGNSA. Deletions cut 5 bases from V and 4 bases from J, with 11 bases between. The CDR3 totals 13 residues.

As concerns this clone: An end of the junction does not agree with germline; a read error may underlie this. The chain has TRBV29-1 and TRBJ1-2, with 8 bases fitting TRBD1. The germline V gene encodes CDR1 SQVTM and CDR2 ANQGSEA. The CDR3 runs to 13 residues. The chain's CDR3 is CSAEGQGGYGYTF. The DNA for the CDR3 is TGCAGCGCTGAAGGACAGGGTGGCTATGGCTACACCTTC.

This clone showed up just once. The CDR3 sequence is CASQTSGVSYEQYF. The CDR3 DNA reads as TGTGCCAGCCAGACTAGCGGGGTCTCCTACGAGCAGTACTTC. This sequence joins TRBV2 and TRBJ2-7, with TRBD2 matching over 11 bases. The length of the CDR3 is 14 residues. J lost 0 bases, V lost 8 bases, and 3 bases had no gene match. In germline, CDR1 is SNHLY, CDR2 FYNNEI.

Only one count was recorded for this clone. The rearrangement links TRBV5-6 to TRBJ2-5; 16 bases are a match to TRBD2. The CDR3 spans 16 residues. V was clipped by 4 bases and J by 5 bases; unmatched bases: 5. Germline CDR1 reads SGHDT; CDR2 reads YYEEEE. The chain's CDR3 is CASSGGLAGGLETQYF. CDR3 bases: TGTGCCAGCAGCGGGGGACTAGCGGGGGGGCTGGAGACCCAGTACTTC.

This chain connects TRBV30 to TRBJ2-7, with a weak D call TRBD2 (6 bases). From germline, CDR1 is GTSNPN and CDR2 SVGIG (reference sequence). This CDR3 comprises 12 residues. Deletions cut 7 bases from V and 0 bases from J, with 10 bases between. The CDR3 region is CASDGSSYEQYF. CDR3 in DNA: TGTGCCTCGGACGGGAGCTCCTACGAGCAGTACTTC.

This clone showed up just once. The rearrangement links TRBV5-1 to TRBJ2-6; D possibly corresponds to TRBD1 (5 bases). This CDR3 has 19 amino acids. Per the germline V gene, CDR1 is SGHRS and CDR2 is YFSETQ. The V gene lost 4 bases and the J gene lost 0 bases, with 20 bases spanning the gap. In DNA form, the CDR3 reads TGCGCCAGCAGCCCGTTTCCCAGGACACCTAGCTCTGGGGCCAACGTCCTGACTTTC. This codes for CASSPFPRTPSSGANVLTF. Full variable domain (remainder filled in from reference TRBV5-1 and TRBJ2-6): KAGVTQTPRYLIKTRGQQVTLSCSPISGHRSVSWYQQTPGQGLQFLFEYFSETQRNKGNFPGRFSGRQFSNSRSEMNVSTLELGDSALYLCASSPFPRTPSSGANVLTFGAGSRLTVL.

The chain has TRBV15 and TRBJ2-1; D uncertain. Trimming removed 8 bases from V and 0 bases from J, with 8 bases in between. Germline CDR1 is LNHNV and CDR2 is YYDKDF (reference sequence). The CDR3 length is 13 residues. Here the CDR3 reads CATGQSSYNEQFF. The DNA of the CDR3 is TGTGCCACCGGGCAGAGCTCCTACAATGAGCAGTTCTTC.

This chain uses TRBV2 with TRBJ2-3, with TRBD2 identical over 7 bases. The germline V gene has CDR1 SNHLY and CDR2 FYNNEI. Unmatched junction bases numbered 15, after V lost 5 bases and J lost 4 bases. This CDR3 has 17 amino acids. This CDR3 reads CASSPRSGLETADTQYF. The DNA of the CDR3 is TGTGCCAGCAGTCCAAGGTCCGGACTAGAGACTGCAGATACGCAGTATTTT.

This clone appeared a single time. The V and J genes are TRBV6-5 and TRBJ2-3; D unclear. The CDR3 runs to 13 residues. CDR1 is MNHEY, CDR2 SVGAGI, per germline. With 2 bases removed from V and 4 bases from J, the gap between germline ends came to 7 bases. CDR3 in amino acids: CASSYQYPDTQYF. CDR3 DNA sequence: TGTGCCAGCAGTTACCAGTATCCAGATACGCAGTATTTT.

A note on this clone: One end of the junction fails to match germline, which may point to a read error. The chain couples TRBV2 to TRBJ1-1, with D perhaps matching TRBD1 (5 bases). Germline CDR1 is SNHLY and CDR2 is FYNNEI. CDR3 size: 13 residues. CDR3 coding DNA: TGTGCCAGCATGCGGGGGAGGAGCACTGAAGTTTTCTTT. It yields the protein CASMRGRSTEVFF. Complete variable domain (other parts from reference TRBV2 and TRBJ1-1): EPEVTQTPSHQVTQMGQEVILRCVPISNHLYFYWYRQILGQKVEFLVSFYNNEISEKSEIFDDQFSVERPDGSNFTLKIRSTKLEDSAMYFCASMRGRSTEVFFGQGTRLTVV.

V is TRBV6-5 and J is TRBJ1-4, with unresolved D. The V gene lost 0 bases and the J gene lost 5 bases, with 13 bases spanning the gap. Germline CDR1 is MNHEY and CDR2 is SVGAGI. CDR3 length: 16 residues. The CDR3 protein is CASSYSVITRNEKLFF. CDR3 DNA sequence: TGTGCCAGCAGTTACTCGGTAATAACCAGGAATGAAAAACTGTTTTTT.

This chain uses TRBV4-1 with TRBJ2-1, with D possibly TRBD2 on 7 matching bases. The germline V gene encodes CDR1 MGHRA and CDR2 YSYEKL. Trimming removed 1 base from V and 6 bases from J, with 13 bases in between. This CDR3 spans 15 amino acids. The CDR3 here is CASSQGAGEGNEQFF. CDR3 coding DNA: TGCGCCAGCAGCCAAGGGGCAGGGGAGGGCAATGAGCAGTTCTTC.

The V call is TRBV5-6, the J call TRBJ2-3; TRBD2 matches at 8 bases. Unmatched junction bases numbered 10, after V lost 4 bases and J lost 6 bases. The CDR3 consists of 15 residues. In germline, CDR1 is SGHDT, CDR2 YYEEEE. For the CDR3, the DNA is TGTGCCAGCAGCCTTACTAGCGGCCTGGCGGATACGCAGTATTTT. It specifies CASSLTSGLADTQYF.

The DNA of the CDR3 is TGTGCCAGCAGGACCGGGACAGGGGGCTACGAGCAGTACTTC. It yields the protein CASRTGTGGYEQYF. This chain links TRBV6-5 with TRBJ2-7, with 11 positions matching TRBD1. CDR3 size: 14 residues. Losses at the gene ends were 6 bases for V and 3 bases for J; bases not matched to a gene: 4. Germline assignment: CDR1 MNHEY and CDR2 SVGAGI.

CDR3 sequence (DNA): TGTGCCAGCAGTCCAACCCCTTTTACTGCCCCCTCCAAGCAGTACTTC. Protein: CASSPTPFTAPSKQYF. V gene TRBV27 combines with J gene TRBJ2-7; D is undetermined. The CDR3 is 16 residues long. Germline V gene sequence: CDR1 MNHEY, CDR2 SMNVEV (reference sequence). V gave up 5 bases and J gave up 8 bases, with 25 bases separating them.

The rearrangement links TRBV10-1 to TRBJ2-7; 10 bases fit TRBD1. Looked up from germline, CDR1 is WNHNN and CDR2 is SYGVQD (reference sequence). There are 14 residues in the CDR3. V dropped 9 bases and J dropped 1; count of bases not matched to a gene: 6. The CDR3 sequence is CASSGTGVSYEQYF. DNA for the CDR3: TGCGCCAGTTCCGGGACAGGGGTATCCTACGAGCAGTACTTC.